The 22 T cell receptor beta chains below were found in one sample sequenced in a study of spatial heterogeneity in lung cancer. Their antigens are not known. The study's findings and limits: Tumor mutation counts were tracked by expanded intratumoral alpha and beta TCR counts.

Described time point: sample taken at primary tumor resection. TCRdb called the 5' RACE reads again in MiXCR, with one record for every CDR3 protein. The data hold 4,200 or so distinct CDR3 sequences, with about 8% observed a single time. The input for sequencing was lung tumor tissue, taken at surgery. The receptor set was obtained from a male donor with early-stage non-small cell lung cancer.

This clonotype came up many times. CDR3: CATSRDQSEGLYGYTF. The CDR3 region has the DNA TGTGCCACCAGCAGAGATCAGTCCGAGGGTCTCTATGGCTACACCTTC. The V gene is TRBV15, the J gene TRBJ1-2; D gene unclear. CDR1 is LNHNV and CDR2 is YYDKDF in the germline V gene (reference sequence). CDR3 length: 16 amino acids. Trimming left V 0 bases short and J 4 bases short, with 15 bases between.

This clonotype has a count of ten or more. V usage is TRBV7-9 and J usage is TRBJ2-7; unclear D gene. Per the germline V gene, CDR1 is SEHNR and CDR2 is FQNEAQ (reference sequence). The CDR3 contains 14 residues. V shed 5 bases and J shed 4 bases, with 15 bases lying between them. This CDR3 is CASSPGRGSYEQYF. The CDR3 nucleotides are TGTGCCAGCAGCCCCGGACGTGGGTCTTACGAGCAGTACTTC.

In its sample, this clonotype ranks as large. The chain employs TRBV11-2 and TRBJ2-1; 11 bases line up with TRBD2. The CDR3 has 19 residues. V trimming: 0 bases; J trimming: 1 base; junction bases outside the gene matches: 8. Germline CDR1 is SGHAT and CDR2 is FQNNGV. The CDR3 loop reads CASSLEELAGAASYNEQFF. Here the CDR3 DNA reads TGTGCCAGCAGCTTAGAAGAACTAGCGGGAGCGGCTTCCTACAATGAGCAGTTCTTC.

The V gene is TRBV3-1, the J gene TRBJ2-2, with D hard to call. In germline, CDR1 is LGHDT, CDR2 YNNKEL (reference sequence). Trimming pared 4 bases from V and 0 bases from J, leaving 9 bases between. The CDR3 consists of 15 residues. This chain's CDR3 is CASSRTSTNTGELFF. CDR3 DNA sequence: TGTGCCAGCAGCCGTACATCGACGAACACCGGGGAGCTGTTTTTT.

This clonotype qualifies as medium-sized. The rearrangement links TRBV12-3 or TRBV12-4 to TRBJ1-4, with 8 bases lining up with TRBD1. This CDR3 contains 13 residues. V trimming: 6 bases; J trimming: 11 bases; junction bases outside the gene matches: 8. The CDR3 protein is CASSLDRVAKLFF. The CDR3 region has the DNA TGTGCCAGCAGCCTGGACAGGGTGGCGAAACTGTTTTTT.

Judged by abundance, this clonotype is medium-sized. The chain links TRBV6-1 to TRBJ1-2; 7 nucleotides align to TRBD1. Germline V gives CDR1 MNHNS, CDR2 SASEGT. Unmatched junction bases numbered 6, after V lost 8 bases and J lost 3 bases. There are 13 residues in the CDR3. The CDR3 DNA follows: TGTGCCAGCGGAGACAGGGCGGACTATGGCTACACCTTC. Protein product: CASGDRADYGYTF.

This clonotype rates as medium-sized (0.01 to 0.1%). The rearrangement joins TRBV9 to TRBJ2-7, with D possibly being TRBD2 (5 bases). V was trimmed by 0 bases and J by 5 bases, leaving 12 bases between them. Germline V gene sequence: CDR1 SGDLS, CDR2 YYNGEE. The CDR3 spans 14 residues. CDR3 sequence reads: CASSVDGVGDEQYF. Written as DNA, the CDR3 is TGTGCCAGCAGCGTAGACGGGGTCGGCGACGAGCAGTACTTC.

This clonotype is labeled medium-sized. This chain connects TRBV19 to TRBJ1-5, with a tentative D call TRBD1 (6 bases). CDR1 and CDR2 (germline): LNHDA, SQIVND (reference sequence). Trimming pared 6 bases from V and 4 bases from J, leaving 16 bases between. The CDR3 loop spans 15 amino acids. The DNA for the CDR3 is TGTGCCAGTAGAGAATTCTTAGGGGGGAATCAGCCCCAGCATTTT. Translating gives CASREFLGGNQPQHF.

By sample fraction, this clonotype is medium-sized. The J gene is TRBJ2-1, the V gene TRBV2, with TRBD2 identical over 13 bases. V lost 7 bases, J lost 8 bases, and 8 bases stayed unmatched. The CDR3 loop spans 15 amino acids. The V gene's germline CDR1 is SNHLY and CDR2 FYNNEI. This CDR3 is CASKLTSGRADEQFF. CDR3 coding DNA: TGTGCCAGCAAACTAACTAGCGGGAGGGCCGATGAGCAGTTCTTC.

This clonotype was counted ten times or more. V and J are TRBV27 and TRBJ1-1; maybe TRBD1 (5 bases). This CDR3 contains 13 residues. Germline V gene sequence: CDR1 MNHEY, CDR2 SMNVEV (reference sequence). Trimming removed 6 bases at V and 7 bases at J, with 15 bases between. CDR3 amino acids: CASRIWGAGEAFF. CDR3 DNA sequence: TGTGCCAGCAGGATTTGGGGCGCCGGTGAAGCTTTCTTT.

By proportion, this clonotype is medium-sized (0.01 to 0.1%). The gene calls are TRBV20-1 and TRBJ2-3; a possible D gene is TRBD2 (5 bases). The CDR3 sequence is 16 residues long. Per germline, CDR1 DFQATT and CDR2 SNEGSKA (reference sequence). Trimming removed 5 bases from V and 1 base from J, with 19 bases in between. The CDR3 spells CSAEGEVGVGTDTQYF. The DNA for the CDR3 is TGCAGTGCTGAGGGCGAGGTGGGAGTGGGCACAGATACGCAGTATTTT.

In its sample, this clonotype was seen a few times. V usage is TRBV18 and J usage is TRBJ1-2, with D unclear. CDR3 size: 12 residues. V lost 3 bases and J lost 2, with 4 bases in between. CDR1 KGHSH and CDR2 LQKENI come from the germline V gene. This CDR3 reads CASSPSNYGYTF. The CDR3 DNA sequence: TGTGCCAGCTCACCCTCGAACTATGGCTACACCTTC.

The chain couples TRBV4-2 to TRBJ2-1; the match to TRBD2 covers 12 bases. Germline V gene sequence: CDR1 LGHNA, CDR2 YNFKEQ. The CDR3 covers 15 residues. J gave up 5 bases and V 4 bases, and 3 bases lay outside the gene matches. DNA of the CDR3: TGTGCCAGCAGCCCCCGACTAGCGGGGGACAATGAGCAGTTCTTC. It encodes CASSPRLAGDNEQFF.

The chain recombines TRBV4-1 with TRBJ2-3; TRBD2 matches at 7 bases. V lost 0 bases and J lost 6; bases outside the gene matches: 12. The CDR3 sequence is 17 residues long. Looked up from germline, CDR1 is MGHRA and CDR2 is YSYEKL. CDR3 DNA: TGCGCCAGCAGCCAAGATAGTAGAGCGGGAATCGCGGATACGCAGTATTTT. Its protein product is CASSQDSRAGIADTQYF.

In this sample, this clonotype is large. The CDR3 nucleotides read TGTGCCAGCAGTTTAGGGAACAATCAGCCCCAGCATTTT. This codes for CASSLGNNQPQHF. The rearrangement uses TRBV12-3 or TRBV12-4 and TRBJ1-5, with D unresolved. The CDR3 covers 13 residues. V lost 1 base to trimming and J lost 3 bases, with 4 bases between them.

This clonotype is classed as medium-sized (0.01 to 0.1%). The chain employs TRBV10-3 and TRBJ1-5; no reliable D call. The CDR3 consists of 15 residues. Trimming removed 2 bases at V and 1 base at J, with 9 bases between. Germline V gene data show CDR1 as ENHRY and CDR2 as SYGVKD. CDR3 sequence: CAISEGGRSNQPQHF. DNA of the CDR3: TGTGCCATCAGTGAGGGCGGGAGGAGCAATCAGCCCCAGCATTTT.

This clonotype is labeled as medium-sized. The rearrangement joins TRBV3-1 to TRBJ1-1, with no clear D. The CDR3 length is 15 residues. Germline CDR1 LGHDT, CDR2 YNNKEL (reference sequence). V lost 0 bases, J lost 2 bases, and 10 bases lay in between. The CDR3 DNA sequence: TGTGCCAGCAGCCAAGAGAGCCGTTTTAACACTGAAGCTTTCTTT. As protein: CASSQESRFNTEAFF.

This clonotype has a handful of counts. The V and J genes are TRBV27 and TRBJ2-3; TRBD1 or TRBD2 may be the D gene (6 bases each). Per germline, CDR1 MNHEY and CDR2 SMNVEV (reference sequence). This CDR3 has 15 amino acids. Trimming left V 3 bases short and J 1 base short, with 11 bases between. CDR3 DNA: TGTGCCAGCAGTTTGTGGGGGGCCGGCACAGATACGCAGTATTTT. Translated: CASSLWGAGTDTQYF.

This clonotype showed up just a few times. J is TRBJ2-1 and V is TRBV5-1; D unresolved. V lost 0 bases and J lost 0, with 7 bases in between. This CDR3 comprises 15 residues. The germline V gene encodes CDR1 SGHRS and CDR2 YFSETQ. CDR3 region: CASSLGSSSYNEQFF. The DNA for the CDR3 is TGCGCCAGCAGCTTGGGCAGTAGCTCCTACAATGAGCAGTTCTTC. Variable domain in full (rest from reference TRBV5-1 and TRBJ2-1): KAGVTQTPRYLIKTRGQQVTLSCSPISGHRSVSWYQQTPGQGLQFLFEYFSETQRNKGNFPGRFSGRQFSNSRSEMNVSTLELGDSALYLCASSLGSSSYNEQFFGPGTRLTVL.

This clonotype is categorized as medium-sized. The CDR3 loop reads CATSFRQGGYGYTF. The CDR3 nucleotides are TGTGCCACCTCCTTCCGACAGGGAGGCTATGGCTACACCTTC. The rearrangement links TRBV6-5 to TRBJ1-2, with 7 bases identical to TRBD1. Germline assignment: CDR1 MNHEY and CDR2 SVGAGI. The ends lost 10 bases at V and 4 bases at J; junction bases unmatched: 12. The length of the CDR3 is 14 residues.

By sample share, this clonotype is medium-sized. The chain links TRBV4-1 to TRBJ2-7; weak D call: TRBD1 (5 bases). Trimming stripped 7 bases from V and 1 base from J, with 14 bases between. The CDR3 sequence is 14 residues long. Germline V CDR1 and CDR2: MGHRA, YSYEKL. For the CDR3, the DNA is TGCGCCAGCACCTTGGGCCAGGGTTCCTACGAGCAGTACTTC. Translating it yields CASTLGQGSYEQYF.

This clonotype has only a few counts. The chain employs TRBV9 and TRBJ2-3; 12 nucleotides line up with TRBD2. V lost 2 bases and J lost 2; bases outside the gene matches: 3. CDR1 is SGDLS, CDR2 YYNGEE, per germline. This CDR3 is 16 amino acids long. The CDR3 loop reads CASSVTSGGFTDTQYF. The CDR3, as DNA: TGTGCCAGCAGCGTGACTAGCGGGGGATTCACAGATACGCAGTATTTT.